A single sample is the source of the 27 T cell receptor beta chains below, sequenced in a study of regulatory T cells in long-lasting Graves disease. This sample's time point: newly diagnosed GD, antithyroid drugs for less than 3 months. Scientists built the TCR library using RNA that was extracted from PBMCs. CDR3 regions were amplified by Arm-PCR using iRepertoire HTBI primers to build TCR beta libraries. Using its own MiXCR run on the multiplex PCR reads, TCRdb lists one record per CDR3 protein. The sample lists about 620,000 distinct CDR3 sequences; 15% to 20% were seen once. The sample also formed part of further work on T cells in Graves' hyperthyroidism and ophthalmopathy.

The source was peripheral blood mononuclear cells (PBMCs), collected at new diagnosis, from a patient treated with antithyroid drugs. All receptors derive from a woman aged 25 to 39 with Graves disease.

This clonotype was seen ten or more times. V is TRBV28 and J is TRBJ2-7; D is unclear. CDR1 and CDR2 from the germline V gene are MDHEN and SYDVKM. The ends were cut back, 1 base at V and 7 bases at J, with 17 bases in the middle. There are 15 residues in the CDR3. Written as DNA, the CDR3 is TGTGCCAGCAGTTTATCTTGGCTGTTAAACGAAGAGCAGTACTTC. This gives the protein CASSLSWLLNEEQYF.

CDR3 in DNA: TGTGCCTGCCGACAGGTCTCCTACGAGCAGTACTTC. It is translated as CACRQVSYEQYF. The V gene is TRBV6-1, the J gene TRBJ2-7; D perhaps matches TRBD1 (6 bases). The CDR3 sequence is 12 residues long. V lost 11 bases and J lost 0, with 11 bases in between. CDR1 is MNHNS, CDR2 SASEGT, per germline.

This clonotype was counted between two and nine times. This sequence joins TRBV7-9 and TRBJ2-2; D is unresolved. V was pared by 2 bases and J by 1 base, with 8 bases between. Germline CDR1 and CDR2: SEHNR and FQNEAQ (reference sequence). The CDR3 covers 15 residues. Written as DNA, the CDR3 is TGTGCCAGCAGCTTAAGGTCCCAGAACACCGGGGAGCTGTTTTTT. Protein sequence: CASSLRSQNTGELFF.

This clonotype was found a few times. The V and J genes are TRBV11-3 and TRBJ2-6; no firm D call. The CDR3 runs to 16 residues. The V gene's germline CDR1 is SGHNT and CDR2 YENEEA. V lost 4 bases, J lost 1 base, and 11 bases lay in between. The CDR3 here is CASSSGPSSGANVLTF. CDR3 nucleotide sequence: TGTGCCAGCAGCTCTGGGCCCAGTTCTGGGGCCAACGTCCTGACTTTC.

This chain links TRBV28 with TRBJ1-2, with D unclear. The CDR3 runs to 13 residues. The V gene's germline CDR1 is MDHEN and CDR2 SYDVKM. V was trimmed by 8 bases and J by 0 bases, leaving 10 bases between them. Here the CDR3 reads CASSPLANYGYTF. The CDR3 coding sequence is TGTGCCAGCTCCCCCTTAGCTAACTATGGCTACACCTTC.

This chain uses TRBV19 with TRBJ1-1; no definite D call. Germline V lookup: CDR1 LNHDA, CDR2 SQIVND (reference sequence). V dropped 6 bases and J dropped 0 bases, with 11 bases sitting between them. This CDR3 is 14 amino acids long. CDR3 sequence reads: CASRSGMMNTEAFF. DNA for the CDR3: TGTGCCAGTAGATCGGGGATGATGAACACTGAAGCTTTCTTT.

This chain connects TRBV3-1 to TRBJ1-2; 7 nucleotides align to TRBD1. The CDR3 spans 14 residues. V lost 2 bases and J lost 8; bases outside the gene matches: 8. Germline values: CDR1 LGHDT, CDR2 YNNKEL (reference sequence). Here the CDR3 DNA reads TGTGCCAGCAGCCAATCGACAGGGAAAGAAGGCTACACCTTC. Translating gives CASSQSTGKEGYTF.

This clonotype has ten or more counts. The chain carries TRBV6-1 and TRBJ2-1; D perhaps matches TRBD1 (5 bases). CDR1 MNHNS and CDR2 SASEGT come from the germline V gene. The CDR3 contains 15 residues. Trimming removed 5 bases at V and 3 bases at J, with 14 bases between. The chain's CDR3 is CASSSERTYYNEQFF. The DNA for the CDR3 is TGTGCCAGCAGTAGCGAGAGGACATACTACAATGAGCAGTTCTTC.

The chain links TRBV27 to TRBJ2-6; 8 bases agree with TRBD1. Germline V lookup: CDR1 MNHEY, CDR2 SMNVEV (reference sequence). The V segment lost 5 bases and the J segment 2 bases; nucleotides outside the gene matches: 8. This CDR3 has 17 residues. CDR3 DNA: TGTGCCAGCAGTGATACAGACAGGGGAGCTGGGGCCAACGTCCTGACTTTC. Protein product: CASSDTDRGAGANVLTF.

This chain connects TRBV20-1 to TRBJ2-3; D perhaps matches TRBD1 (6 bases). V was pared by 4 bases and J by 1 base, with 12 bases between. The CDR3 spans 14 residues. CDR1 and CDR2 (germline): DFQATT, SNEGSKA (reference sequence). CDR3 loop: CSATPGVGTDTQYF. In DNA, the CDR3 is TGCAGTGCTACCCCAGGGGTAGGCACAGATACGCAGTATTTT.

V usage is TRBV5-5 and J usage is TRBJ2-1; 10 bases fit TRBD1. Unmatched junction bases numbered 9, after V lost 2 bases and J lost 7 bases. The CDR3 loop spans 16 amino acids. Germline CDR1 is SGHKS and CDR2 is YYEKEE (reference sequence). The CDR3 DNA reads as TGTGCCAGCAGCTTACGGGACAGGGGCCCGGGTAATGAGCAGTTCTTC. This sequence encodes CASSLRDRGPGNEQFF.

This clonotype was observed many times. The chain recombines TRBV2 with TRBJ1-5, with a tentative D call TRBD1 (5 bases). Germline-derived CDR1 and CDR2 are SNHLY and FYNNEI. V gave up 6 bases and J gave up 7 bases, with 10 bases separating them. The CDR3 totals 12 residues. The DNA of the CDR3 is TGTGCCAGCAGGACCGGGGGACAGCCCCAGCATTTT. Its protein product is CASRTGGQPQHF.

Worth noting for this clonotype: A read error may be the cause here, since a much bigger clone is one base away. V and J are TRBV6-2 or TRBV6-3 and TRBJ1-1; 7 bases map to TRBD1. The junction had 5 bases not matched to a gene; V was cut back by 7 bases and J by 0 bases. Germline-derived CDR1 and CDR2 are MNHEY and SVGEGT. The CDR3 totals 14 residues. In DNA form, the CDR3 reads TGTGCCAGCAACCGGGACAGCATGAACACTGAAGCTTTCTTT. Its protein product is CASNRDSMNTEAFF.

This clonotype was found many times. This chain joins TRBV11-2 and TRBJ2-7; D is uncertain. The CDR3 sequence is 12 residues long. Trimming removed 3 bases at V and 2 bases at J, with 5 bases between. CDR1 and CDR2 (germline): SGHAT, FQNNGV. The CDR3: CASSFQTYEQYF. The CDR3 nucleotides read TGTGCCAGCAGCTTCCAAACCTACGAGCAGTACTTC. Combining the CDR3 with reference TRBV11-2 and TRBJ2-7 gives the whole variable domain EAGVAQSPRYKIIEKRQSVAFWCNPISGHATLYWYQQILGQGPKLLIQFQNNGVVDDSQLPKDRFSAERLKGVDSTLKIQPAKLEDSAVYLCASSFQTYEQYFGPGTRLTVT.

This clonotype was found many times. The CDR3 nucleotides read TGTGCCAGCAGAAGAGGACAGGGCGGGATTGGAACTGAAGCTTTCTTT. Protein sequence: CASRRGQGGIGTEAFF. The rearrangement links TRBV7-3 to TRBJ1-1; 8 nucleotides agree with TRBD1. This CDR3 spans 16 amino acids. The V segment lost 6 bases and the J segment 5 bases; nucleotides outside the gene matches: 14. Germline V lookup: CDR1 SGHTA, CDR2 FQGTGA.

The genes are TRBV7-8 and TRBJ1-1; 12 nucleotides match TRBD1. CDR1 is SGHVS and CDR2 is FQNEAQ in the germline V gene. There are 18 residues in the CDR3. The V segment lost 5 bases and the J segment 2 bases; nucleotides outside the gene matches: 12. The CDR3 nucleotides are TGTGCCAGCAGCGCCCTTAGGGGACAGGGGGCGCGAAACACTGAAGCTTTCTTT. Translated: CASSALRGQGARNTEAFF.

The CDR3 loop reads CASSYPRGEAHNEQFF. The DNA for the CDR3 is TGTGCCAGCAGTTACCCCCGTGGTGAGGCCCACAATGAGCAGTTCTTC. The V and J genes are TRBV6-5 and TRBJ2-1, with unresolved D. The CDR3 runs to 16 residues. V was clipped by 2 bases and J by 5 bases, with 16 bases between them. Germline CDR1 MNHEY, CDR2 SVGAGI.

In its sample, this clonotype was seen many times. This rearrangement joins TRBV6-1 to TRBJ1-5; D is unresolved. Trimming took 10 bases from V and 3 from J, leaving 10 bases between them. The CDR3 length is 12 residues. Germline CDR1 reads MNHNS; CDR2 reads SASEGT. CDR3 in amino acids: CATNIVNQPQHF. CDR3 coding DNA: TGTGCCACAAACATCGTCAATCAGCCCCAGCATTTT.

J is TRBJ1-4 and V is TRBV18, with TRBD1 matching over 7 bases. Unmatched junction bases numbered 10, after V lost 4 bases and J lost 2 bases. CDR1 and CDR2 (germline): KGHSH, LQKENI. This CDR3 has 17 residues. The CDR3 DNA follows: TGTGCCAGCTCACACACCGCTCCGGGACAGACTAATGAAAAACTGTTTTTT. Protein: CASSHTAPGQTNEKLFF. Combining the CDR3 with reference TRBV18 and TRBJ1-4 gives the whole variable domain NAGVMQNPRHLVRRRGQEARLRCSPMKGHSHVYWYRQLPEEGLKFMVYLQKENIIDESGMPKERFSAEFPKEGPSILRIQQVVRGDSAAYFCASSHTAPGQTNEKLFFGSGTQLSVL.

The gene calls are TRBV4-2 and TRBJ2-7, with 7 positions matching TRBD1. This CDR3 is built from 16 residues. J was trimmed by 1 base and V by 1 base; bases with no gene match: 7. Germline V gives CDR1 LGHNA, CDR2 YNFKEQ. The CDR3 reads CASSQAVDRESYEQYF. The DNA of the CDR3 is TGTGCCAGCAGCCAAGCCGTCGACAGGGAATCCTACGAGCAGTACTTC.

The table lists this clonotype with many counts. The CDR3 DNA reads TGTGCCACGGCAGACAGAAATCAGCCCCAGCATTTT. Translating it yields CATADRNQPQHF. V is TRBV7-9 and J is TRBJ1-5; maybe TRBD1 (5 bases). Germline assignment: CDR1 SEHNR and CDR2 FQNEAQ (reference sequence). V dropped 10 bases and J dropped 4 bases, with 11 bases sitting between them. This CDR3 has 12 residues.

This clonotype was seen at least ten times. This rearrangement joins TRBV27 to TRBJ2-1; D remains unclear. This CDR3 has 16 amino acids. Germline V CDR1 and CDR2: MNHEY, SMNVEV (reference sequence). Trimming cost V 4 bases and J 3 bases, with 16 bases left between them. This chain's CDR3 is CASSSSLGGNYNEQFF. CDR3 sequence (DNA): TGTGCCAGCAGTTCGAGCCTAGGTGGGAACTACAATGAGCAGTTCTTC.

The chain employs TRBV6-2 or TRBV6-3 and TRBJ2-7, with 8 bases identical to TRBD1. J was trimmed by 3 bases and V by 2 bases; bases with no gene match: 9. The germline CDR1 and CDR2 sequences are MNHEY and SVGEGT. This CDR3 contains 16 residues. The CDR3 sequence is CASSYPARTGYYEQYF. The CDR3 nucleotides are TGTGCCAGCAGTTACCCAGCCAGGACAGGGTACTACGAGCAGTACTTC.

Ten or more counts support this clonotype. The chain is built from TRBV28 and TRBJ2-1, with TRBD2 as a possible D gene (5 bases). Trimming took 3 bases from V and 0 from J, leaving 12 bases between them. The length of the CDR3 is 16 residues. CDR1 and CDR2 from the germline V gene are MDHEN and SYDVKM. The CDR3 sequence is CASSFSGYRSYNEQFF. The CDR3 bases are TGTGCCAGCAGTTTTTCGGGGTATCGCTCCTACAATGAGCAGTTCTTC.

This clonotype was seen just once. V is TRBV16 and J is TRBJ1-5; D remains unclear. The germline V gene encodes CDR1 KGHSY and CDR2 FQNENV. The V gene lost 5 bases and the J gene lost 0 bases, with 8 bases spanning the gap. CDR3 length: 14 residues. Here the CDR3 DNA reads TGTGCCAGCAGCAGCACCTTTAGCAATCAGCCCCAGCATTTT. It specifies CASSSTFSNQPQHF.

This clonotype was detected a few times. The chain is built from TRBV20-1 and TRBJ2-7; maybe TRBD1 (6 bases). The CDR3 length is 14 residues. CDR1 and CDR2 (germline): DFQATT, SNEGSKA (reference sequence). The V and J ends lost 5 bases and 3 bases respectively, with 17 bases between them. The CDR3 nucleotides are TGCAGTGCTCCGACCCCTACAGGGTACTACGAGCAGTACTTC. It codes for CSAPTPTGYYEQYF.

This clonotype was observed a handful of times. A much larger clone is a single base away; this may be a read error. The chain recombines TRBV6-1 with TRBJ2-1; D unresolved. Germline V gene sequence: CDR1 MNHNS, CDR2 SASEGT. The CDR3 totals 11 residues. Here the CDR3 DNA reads TGTGCCAGCAGTACCTACAGTGAGCAGTTCTTC. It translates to CASSTYSEQFF.